The 27 T cell receptor beta chains below all came from one sample that was sequenced in a study of cytomegalovirus exposure and HLA in healthy donors. A multiplex PCR was run with 60 Vbeta primers and 13 Jbeta primers. Some clones are missing from TCRdb's copy, which holds only in-frame ones; the method was immunoSEQ multiplex PCR. The sample contains approximately 160,000 clones, roughly 80% of which appear only once. The sequencing input was PBMCs. The receptors derive from a man aged 50 to 60 in good health and CMV-seropositive.

The chain couples TRBV7-8 to TRBJ2-3; possible D gene TRBD2, 5 bases. In germline, CDR1 is SGHVS, CDR2 FQNEAQ. Trimming cost V 5 bases and J 4 bases, with 13 bases left between them. The CDR3 totals 14 residues. CDR3 residues: CASSPSGLPDTQYF. The CDR3 DNA follows: TGTGCCAGCAGCCCCAGTGGACTCCCAGATACGCAGTATTTT.

This chain connects TRBV5-4 to TRBJ2-3; TRBD2 matches 9 bases. The CDR3 totals 15 residues. Germline loops: CDR1 SGHNT, CDR2 YYREEE (reference sequence). V shed 5 bases, J shed 4 bases, and the junction held 8 bases outside the gene matches. The CDR3 loop reads CASRPPLAGADTQYF. CDR3 in DNA: TGTGCCAGCAGACCCCCATTAGCGGGAGCAGATACGCAGTATTTT.

The chain has TRBV2 and TRBJ2-7; 7 bases are a match to TRBD1. V lost 6 bases to trimming and J lost 2 bases; unmatched junction nucleotides: 7. The CDR3 has 14 amino acids. CDR1 is SNHLY and CDR2 is FYNNEI in the germline V gene. In DNA, the CDR3 is TGTGCCAGCAGCCCGGGGCAGGGGGCCTACGAGCAGTACTTC. This gives the protein CASSPGQGAYEQYF.

This clone showed up just a few times. V is TRBV30 and J is TRBJ1-1, with D perhaps matching TRBD1 (5 bases). CDR1 is GTSNPN, CDR2 SVGIG, per germline (reference sequence). The CDR3 totals 16 residues. Trimming took off 4 bases at V and 2 bases at J, with 20 bases between the two ends. Here the CDR3 DNA reads TGTGCCTGGACTGGAGACAGACGTTCGCCCAACACTGAAGCTTTCTTT. The encoded protein is CAWTGDRRSPNTEAFF.

In its sample, this clone was seen once. The chain is built from TRBV6-5 and TRBJ2-3, with 9 bases lining up with TRBD1. Losses at the gene ends were 6 bases for V and 1 base for J; bases not matched to a gene: 5. Germline CDR1 MNHEY, CDR2 SVGAGI. CDR3 length: 15 residues. CDR3 nucleotides: TGTGCCAGCAGGGACAGGGGACGAGGCACAGATACGCAGTATTTT. Amino acid sequence: CASRDRGRGTDTQYF.

V gene TRBV10-1 combines with J gene TRBJ2-2; D gene uncertain. Germline V CDR1 and CDR2: WNHNN, SYGVQD (reference sequence). CDR3 size: 15 residues. CDR3 sequence (DNA): TGCAAGCAGAATGCGGCATACGAGAACACCGGGGAGCTGTTTTTT. Translated: CKQNAAYENTGELFF.

The V gene is TRBV28, the J gene TRBJ2-7; no firm D call. The CDR3 loop spans 13 amino acids. The germline V gene has CDR1 MDHEN and CDR2 SYDVKM. Trimming removed 3 bases at V and 2 bases at J, with 8 bases between. This CDR3 reads CASSLPVPYEQYF. The CDR3 DNA reads as TGTGCCAGCAGTTTGCCAGTCCCCTACGAGCAGTACTTC. Based on the CDR3 plus reference TRBV28 and TRBJ2-7, the full variable domain is DVKVTQSSRYLVKRTGEKVFLECVQDMDHENMFWYRQDPGLGLRLIYFSYDVKMKEKGDIPEGYSVSREKKERFSLILESASTNQTSMYLCASSLPVPYEQYFGPGTRLTVT.

This clone was recorded only once. As DNA, the CDR3 is TGTGCCAGCAGGCAACAAGGGGTTGGGAATCAGCCCCAGCATTTT. Translating it yields CASRQQGVGNQPQHF. V gene TRBV6-5 combines with J gene TRBJ1-5; tentatively, D is TRBD1 (5 bases). This CDR3 has 15 amino acids. Deletions cut 6 bases from V and 4 bases from J, with 16 bases between. CDR1 and CDR2 (germline): MNHEY, SVGAGI.

The chain employs TRBV6-5 and TRBJ2-7, with D perhaps matching TRBD2 (5 bases). Germline V gives CDR1 MNHEY, CDR2 SVGAGI. Trimming pared 0 bases from V and 0 bases from J, leaving 6 bases between. This CDR3 comprises 14 residues. The CDR3 nucleotides are TGTGCCAGCAGTTACTCGAGGGCCTCCTACGAGCAGTACTTC. Amino acid sequence: CASSYSRASYEQYF.

The CDR3 loop is CASSPGGSEAFF. As DNA, the CDR3 is TGTGCCAGCAGCCCCGGGGGATCTGAAGCTTTCTTT. V and J are TRBV9 and TRBJ1-1; TRBD1 might be the D (5 bases). Germline V lookup: CDR1 SGDLS, CDR2 YYNGEE. V lost 4 bases and J lost 6, with 10 bases in between. The CDR3 has 12 residues. Supplemented by reference TRBV9 and TRBJ1-1, the full variable domain reads DSGVTQTPKHLITATGQRVTLRCSPRSGDLSVYWYQQSLDQGLQFLIQYYNGEERAKGNILERFSAQQFPDLHSELNLSSLELGDSALYFCASSPGGSEAFFGQGTRLTVV.

This clone was detected only a few times. The same CDR3 is also encoded by other DNA sequences in this sample. The rearrangement links TRBV6-5 to TRBJ2-5, with D maybe TRBD2 (6 bases). Trimming cost V 2 bases and J 1 base, with 8 bases left between them. The germline V gene has CDR1 MNHEY and CDR2 SVGAGI. The CDR3 runs 14 residues. In DNA, the CDR3 is TGTGCCAGCAGTTACGGCGGGGCCCAAGAGACCCAGTACTTC. Protein: CASSYGGAQETQYF.

The chain uses TRBV5-1 and TRBJ2-7; possibly TRBD2 for D (5 bases). With 7 bases removed from V and 2 bases from J, the gap between germline ends came to 13 bases. The CDR3 consists of 13 residues. Germline assignment: CDR1 SGHRS and CDR2 YFSETQ. The CDR3 DNA sequence: TGCGCCAGCTCTGACGGGATTACCTACGAGCAGTACTTC. Its protein product is CASSDGITYEQYF.

About this clone: One junction end disagrees with the germline gene, perhaps due to a read error. The chain carries TRBV15 and TRBJ1-1; 8 nucleotides agree with TRBD1. This CDR3 region has 16 residues. CDR1 is LNHNV, CDR2 YYDKDF, per germline (reference sequence). The CDR3 sequence: CATSSLGWTGNPEAFF. The CDR3 coding sequence is TGTGCCACCAGCTCCCTCGGGTGGACAGGGAACCCTGAAGCTTTCTTT.

This chain links TRBV11-2 with TRBJ2-3; 12 bases match TRBD2. The J segment lost 3 bases and the V segment lost 3 bases, leaving 10 bases of the junction unmatched. The CDR3 loop spans 18 amino acids. Germline V gene sequence: CDR1 SGHAT, CDR2 FQNNGV. CDR3 sequence: CASSLRLAGATGTDTQYF. The DNA for the CDR3 is TGTGCCAGCAGCTTGAGACTAGCGGGAGCAACCGGAACAGATACGCAGTATTTT.

The genes are TRBV9 and TRBJ2-7; D not certain. CDR1 and CDR2 (germline): SGDLS, YYNGEE. This CDR3 contains 15 residues. With 3 bases removed from V and 2 bases from J, the gap between germline ends came to 15 bases. The CDR3 loop is CASSAEADNTYEQYF. In nucleotides, the CDR3 is TGTGCCAGCAGCGCTGAAGCCGACAATACCTACGAGCAGTACTTC.

The V and J genes are TRBV9 and TRBJ2-6; unclear D gene. CDR3 length: 15 amino acids. V lost 0 bases and J 2 bases, leaving 6 bases between the germline ends. The germline CDR1 and CDR2 sequences are SGDLS and YYNGEE. CDR3 in DNA: TGTGCCAGCAGCGTAGGGGCCCCTGGGGCCAACGTCCTGACTTTC. Translated: CASSVGAPGANVLTF.

This clone was seen more than once but under ten times. This sample also contains other DNA sequences that code for the same CDR3. The genes are TRBV7-2 and TRBJ2-5; D might be TRBD2 (7 bases). This CDR3 region has 15 residues. Germline CDR1 reads SGHTA; CDR2 reads FQGNSA. With 3 bases removed from V and 5 bases from J, the gap between germline ends came to 16 bases. This CDR3 is CASSFQRGGGETQYF. CDR3 in DNA: TGTGCCAGCAGCTTTCAGCGGGGAGGGGGGGAGACCCAGTACTTC.

V gene TRBV19 combines with J gene TRBJ1-3; TRBD1 might be the D (6 bases). Trimming left V 2 bases short and J 2 bases short, with 10 bases between. Per the germline V gene, CDR1 is LNHDA and CDR2 is SQIVND (reference sequence). The CDR3 length is 15 residues. CDR3 sequence reads: CASSIQGIPGNTIYF. The CDR3 nucleotides read TGTGCCAGTAGTATACAGGGGATCCCTGGAAACACCATATATTTT.

The chain is built from TRBV5-1 and TRBJ1-4; D remains unclear. With 0 bases removed from V and 8 bases from J, the gap between germline ends came to 11 bases. CDR1 is SGHRS and CDR2 is YFSETQ in the germline V gene. The CDR3 length is 14 residues. CDR3 protein: CASSLVGFSEKLFF. CDR3 nucleotides: TGCGCCAGCAGCTTGGTTGGGTTTAGCGAAAAACTGTTTTTT.

The chain uses TRBV30 and TRBJ1-1; 8 bases line up with TRBD1. Unmatched junction bases numbered 2, after V lost 0 bases and J lost 5 bases. The CDR3 runs 13 residues. Germline V gene lookup returns CDR1 GTSNPN and CDR2 SVGIG (reference sequence). In DNA, the CDR3 is TGTGCCTGGAGTGTTCAGGGGGCAACTGAAGCTTTCTTT. Amino acid sequence: CAWSVQGATEAFF.

This clone was seen once. The CDR3 nucleotides read TGTGCCTGGAGTATGACAGCCTCAGTTATGAACACTGAAGCTTTCTTT. The encoded protein is CAWSMTASVMNTEAFF. The chain employs TRBV30 and TRBJ1-1, with D possibly being TRBD1 (5 bases). CDR3 length: 16 residues. CDR1 and CDR2 from the germline V gene are GTSNPN and SVGIG (reference sequence). The V end was cut by 2 bases, the J end by 0 bases, with 16 bases between.

V usage is TRBV25-1 and J usage is TRBJ2-2, with a weak D call TRBD2 (5 bases). The CDR3 is 16 amino acids. V was cut by 3 bases and J by 0 bases, with 11 bases left in between. CDR1 is MGHDK, CDR2 SYGVNS, per germline. The CDR3: CASSERPGTNTGELFF. The CDR3 DNA sequence: TGTGCCAGCAGTGAGCGGCCGGGGACGAACACCGGGGAGCTGTTTTTT.

The rearrangement links TRBV5-6 to TRBJ2-1; 10 bases map to TRBD2. Germline values: CDR1 SGHDT, CDR2 YYEEEE. V gave up 4 bases and J gave up 3 bases; unmatched junction bases: 4. The CDR3 spans 15 residues. The CDR3 loop reads CASSTLAGDYNEQFF. CDR3 DNA sequence: TGTGCCAGCAGCACCCTAGCGGGAGACTACAATGAGCAGTTCTTC. Looking up the rest from reference TRBV5-6 and TRBJ2-1 gives the full variable domain: DAGVTQSPTHLIKTRGQQVTLRCSPKSGHDTVSWYQQALGQGPQFIFQYYEEEERQRGNFPDRFSGHQFPNYSSELNVNALLLGDSALYLCASSTLAGDYNEQFFGPGTRLTVL.

The chain joins TRBV9 to TRBJ2-1; D perhaps matches TRBD1 (6 bases). CDR1 is SGDLS and CDR2 is YYNGEE in the germline V gene. Trimming took 0 bases from V and 5 from J, leaving 12 bases between them. The CDR3 contains 15 residues. The chain's CDR3 is CASSVGPQGHNEQFF. Written as DNA, the CDR3 is TGTGCCAGCAGCGTAGGACCCCAGGGGCACAATGAGCAGTTCTTC.

This rearrangement joins TRBV5-4 to TRBJ2-7; 7 nucleotides agree with TRBD1. J was trimmed by 0 bases and V by 1 base; bases with no gene match: 1. This CDR3 is 14 amino acids long. Germline V CDR1 and CDR2: SGHNT, YYREEE (reference sequence). CDR3 in DNA: TGTGCCAGCAGCTTGCGGGACAGCTCCTACGAGCAGTACTTC. Translation: CASSLRDSSYEQYF.

CDR3 in amino acids: CASSGGTVFGELFF. The CDR3, as DNA: TGTGCCAGCAGTGGGGGGACTGTTTTCGGGGAGCTGTTTTTT. The chain recombines TRBV6-1 with TRBJ2-2; D perhaps matches TRBD2 (6 bases). Germline-derived CDR1 and CDR2 are MNHNS and SASEGT. V was pared by 4 bases and J by 7 bases, with 13 bases between. This CDR3 spans 14 amino acids.

The rearrangement links TRBV28 to TRBJ2-1, with 9 bases fitting TRBD2. This CDR3 is 17 amino acids long. J lost 3 bases, V lost 6 bases, and 12 bases had no gene match. Germline assignment: CDR1 MDHEN and CDR2 SYDVKM. This CDR3 reads CASSPYLLAGRYNEQFF. The CDR3 region has the DNA TGTGCCAGCAGCCCTTACCTCCTAGCGGGACGCTACAATGAGCAGTTCTTC.